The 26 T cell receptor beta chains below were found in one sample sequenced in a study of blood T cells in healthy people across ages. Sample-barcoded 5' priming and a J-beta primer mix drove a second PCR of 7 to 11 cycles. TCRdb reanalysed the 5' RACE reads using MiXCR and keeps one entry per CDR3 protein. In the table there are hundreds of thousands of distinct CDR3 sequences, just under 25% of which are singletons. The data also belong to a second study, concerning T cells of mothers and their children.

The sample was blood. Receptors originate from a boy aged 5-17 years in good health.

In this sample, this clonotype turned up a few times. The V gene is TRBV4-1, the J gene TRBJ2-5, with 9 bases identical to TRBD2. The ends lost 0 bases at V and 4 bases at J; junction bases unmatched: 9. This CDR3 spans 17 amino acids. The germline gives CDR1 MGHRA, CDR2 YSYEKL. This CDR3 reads CASSQDGSGSFLETQYF. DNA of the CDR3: TGCGCCAGCAGCCAAGATGGTAGCGGGAGTTTTTTAGAGACCCAGTACTTC.

This CDR3 is CASRRELNEQFF. In DNA, the CDR3 is TGTGCCAGCAGGCGGGAGCTCAATGAGCAGTTCTTC. This chain joins TRBV28 and TRBJ2-1; TRBD2 agrees at 7 bases. This CDR3 region has 12 residues. The V gene's germline CDR1 is MDHEN and CDR2 SYDVKM. After removal of 6 bases from V and 6 bases from J, the junction contained 2 bases not matched to a gene.

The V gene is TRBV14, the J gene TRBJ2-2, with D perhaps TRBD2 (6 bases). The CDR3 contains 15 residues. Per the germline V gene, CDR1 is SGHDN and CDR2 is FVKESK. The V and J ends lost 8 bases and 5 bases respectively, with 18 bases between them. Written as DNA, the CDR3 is TGTGCCAGCGCGGCGGTGATGGGGGGTACCGGGGAGCTGTTTTTT. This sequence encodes CASAAVMGGTGELFF.

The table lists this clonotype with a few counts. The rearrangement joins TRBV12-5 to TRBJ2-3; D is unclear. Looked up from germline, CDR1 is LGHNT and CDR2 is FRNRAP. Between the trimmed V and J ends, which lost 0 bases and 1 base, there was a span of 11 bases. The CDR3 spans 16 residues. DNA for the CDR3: TGTGCTAGTGGTTTGGTAAACCCACCCGGCACAGATACGCAGTATTTT. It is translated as CASGLVNPPGTDTQYF. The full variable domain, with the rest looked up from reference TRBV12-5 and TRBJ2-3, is DARVTQTPRHKVTEMGQEVTMRCQPILGHNTVFWYRQTMMQGLELLAYFRNRAPLDDSGMPKDRFSAEMPDATLATLKIQPSEPRDSAVYFCASGLVNPPGTDTQYFGPGTRLTVL.

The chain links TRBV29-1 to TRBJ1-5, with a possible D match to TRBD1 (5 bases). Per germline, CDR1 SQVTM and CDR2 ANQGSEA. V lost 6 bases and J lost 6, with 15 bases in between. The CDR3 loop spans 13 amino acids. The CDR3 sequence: CSVGSGSSQPQHF. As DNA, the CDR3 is TGCAGCGTCGGGTCAGGGTCGAGTCAGCCCCAGCATTTT.

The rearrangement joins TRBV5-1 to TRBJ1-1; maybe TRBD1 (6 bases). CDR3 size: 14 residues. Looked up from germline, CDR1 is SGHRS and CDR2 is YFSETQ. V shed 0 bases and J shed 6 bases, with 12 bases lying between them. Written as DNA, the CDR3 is TGCGCCAGCAGCTTGGTACTGGGGGCGGCTGAAGCTTTCTTT. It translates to CASSLVLGAAEAFF. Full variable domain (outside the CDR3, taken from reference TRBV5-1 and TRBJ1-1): KAGVTQTPRYLIKTRGQQVTLSCSPISGHRSVSWYQQTPGQGLQFLFEYFSETQRNKGNFPGRFSGRQFSNSRSEMNVSTLELGDSALYLCASSLVLGAAEAFFGQGTRLTVV.

The CDR3 protein is CASRSMNTEAFF. In DNA, the CDR3 is TGTGCCAGCAGATCGATGAACACTGAAGCTTTCTTT. This chain uses TRBV28 with TRBJ1-1, with D uncertain. Trimming left V 6 bases short and J 0 bases short, with 5 bases between. The CDR3 runs to 12 residues. From germline, CDR1 is MDHEN and CDR2 SYDVKM.

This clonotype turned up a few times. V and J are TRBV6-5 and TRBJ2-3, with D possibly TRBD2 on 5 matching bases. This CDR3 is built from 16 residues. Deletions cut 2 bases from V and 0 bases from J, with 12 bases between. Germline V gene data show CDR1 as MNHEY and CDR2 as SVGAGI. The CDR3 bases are TGTGCCAGCAGTTACGGGCTAGCAGCTAGCACAGATACGCAGTATTTT. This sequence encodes CASSYGLAASTDTQYF.

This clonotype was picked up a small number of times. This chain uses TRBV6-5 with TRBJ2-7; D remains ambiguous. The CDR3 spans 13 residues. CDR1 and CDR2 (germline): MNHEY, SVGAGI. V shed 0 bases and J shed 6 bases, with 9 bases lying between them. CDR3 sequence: CASSYSRRAEQYF. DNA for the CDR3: TGTGCCAGCAGTTACTCGAGACGGGCCGAGCAGTACTTC.

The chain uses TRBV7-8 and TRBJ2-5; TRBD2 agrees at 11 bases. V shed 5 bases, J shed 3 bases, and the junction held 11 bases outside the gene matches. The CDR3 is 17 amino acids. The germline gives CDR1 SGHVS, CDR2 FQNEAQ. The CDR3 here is CASSHLSGRASEETQYF. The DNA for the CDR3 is TGTGCCAGCAGCCACCTTAGCGGGAGGGCCAGTGAAGAGACCCAGTACTTC.

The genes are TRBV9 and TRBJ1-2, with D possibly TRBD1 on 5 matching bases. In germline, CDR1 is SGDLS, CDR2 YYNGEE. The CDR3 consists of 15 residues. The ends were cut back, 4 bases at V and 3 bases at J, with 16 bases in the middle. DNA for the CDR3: TGTGCCAGCAGCCCCTTCGGCCCAGGGCACTATGGCTACACCTTC. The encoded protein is CASSPFGPGHYGYTF.

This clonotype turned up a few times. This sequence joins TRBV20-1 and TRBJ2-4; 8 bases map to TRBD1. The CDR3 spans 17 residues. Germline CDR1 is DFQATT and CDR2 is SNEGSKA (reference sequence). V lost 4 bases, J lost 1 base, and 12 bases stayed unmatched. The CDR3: CSAKLPYRGEAKNIQYF. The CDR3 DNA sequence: TGCAGTGCTAAACTGCCATACAGGGGGGAGGCCAAAAACATTCAGTACTTC.

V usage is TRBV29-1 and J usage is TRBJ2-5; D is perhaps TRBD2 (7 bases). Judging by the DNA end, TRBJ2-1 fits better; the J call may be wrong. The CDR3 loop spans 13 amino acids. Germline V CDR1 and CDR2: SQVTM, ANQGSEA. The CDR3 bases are TGCACTTTTGTGGGCCCTAAGGGGGGGGAGCAGTTCTTC. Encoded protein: CTFVGPKGGEQFF.

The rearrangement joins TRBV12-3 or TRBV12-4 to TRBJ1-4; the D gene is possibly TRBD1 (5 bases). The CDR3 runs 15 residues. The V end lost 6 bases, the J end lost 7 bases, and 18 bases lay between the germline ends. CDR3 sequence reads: CASRISTGLFEKLFF. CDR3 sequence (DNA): TGTGCCAGCAGAATATCGACGGGGCTATTTGAAAAACTGTTTTTT.

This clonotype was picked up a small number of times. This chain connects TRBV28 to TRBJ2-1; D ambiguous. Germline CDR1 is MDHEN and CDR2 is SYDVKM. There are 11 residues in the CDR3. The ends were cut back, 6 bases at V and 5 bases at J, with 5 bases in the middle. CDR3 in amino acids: CASRQDNEQFF. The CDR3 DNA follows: TGTGCCAGCAGACAAGACAATGAGCAGTTCTTC.

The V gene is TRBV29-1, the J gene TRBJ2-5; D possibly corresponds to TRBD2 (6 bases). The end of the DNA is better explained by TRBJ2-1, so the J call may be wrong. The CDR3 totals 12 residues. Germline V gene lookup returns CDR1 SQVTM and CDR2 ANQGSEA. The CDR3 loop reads CSAGLPSDEQFF. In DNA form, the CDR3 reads TGCAGCGCGGGACTCCCGAGCGATGAGCAGTTCTTC.

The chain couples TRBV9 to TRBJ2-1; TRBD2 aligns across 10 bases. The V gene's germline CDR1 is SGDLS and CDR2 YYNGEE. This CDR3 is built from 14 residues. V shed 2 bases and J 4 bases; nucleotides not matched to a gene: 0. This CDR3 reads CASSVSGGYNEQFF. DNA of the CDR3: TGTGCCAGCAGCGTTAGCGGGGGGTACAATGAGCAGTTCTTC. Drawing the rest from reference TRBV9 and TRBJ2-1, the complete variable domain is DSGVTQTPKHLITATGQRVTLRCSPRSGDLSVYWYQQSLDQGLQFLIQYYNGEERAKGNILERFSAQQFPDLHSELNLSSLELGDSALYFCASSVSGGYNEQFFGPGTRLTVL.

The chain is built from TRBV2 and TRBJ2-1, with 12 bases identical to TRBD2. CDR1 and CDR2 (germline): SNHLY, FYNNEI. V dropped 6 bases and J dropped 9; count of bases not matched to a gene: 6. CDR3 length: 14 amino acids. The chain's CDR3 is CASRGLAGSGEQFF. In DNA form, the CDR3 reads TGTGCCAGCAGAGGACTAGCGGGATCAGGTGAGCAGTTCTTC.

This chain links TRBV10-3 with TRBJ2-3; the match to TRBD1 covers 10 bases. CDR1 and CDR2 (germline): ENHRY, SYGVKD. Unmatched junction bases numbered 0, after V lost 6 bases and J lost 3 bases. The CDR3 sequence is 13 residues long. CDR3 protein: CAIRDRGTDTQYF. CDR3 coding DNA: TGTGCCATCAGGGACAGGGGGACAGATACGCAGTATTTT.

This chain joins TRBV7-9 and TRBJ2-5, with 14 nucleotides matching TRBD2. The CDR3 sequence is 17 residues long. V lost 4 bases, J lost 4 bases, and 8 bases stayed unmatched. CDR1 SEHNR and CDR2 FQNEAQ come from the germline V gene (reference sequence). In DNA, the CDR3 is TGTGCCAGCAGCTCAACGGGACTAGCGGGAGAAGGAGAGACCCAGTACTTC. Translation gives CASSSTGLAGEGETQYF. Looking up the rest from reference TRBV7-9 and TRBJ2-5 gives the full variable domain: DTGVSQNPRHKITKRGQNVTFRCDPISEHNRLYWYRQTLGQGPEFLTYFQNEAQLEKSRLLSDRFSAERPKGSFSTLEIQRTEQGDSAMYLCASSSTGLAGEGETQYFGPGTRLLVL.

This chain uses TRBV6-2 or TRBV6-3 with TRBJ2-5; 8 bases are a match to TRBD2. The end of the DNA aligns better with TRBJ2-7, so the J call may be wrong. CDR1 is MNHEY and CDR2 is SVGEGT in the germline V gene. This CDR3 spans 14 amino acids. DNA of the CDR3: TGTGCCAGCAGAGAGCCGGGGGGGACCTACGAGCAGTACTTC. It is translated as CASREPGGTYEQYF.

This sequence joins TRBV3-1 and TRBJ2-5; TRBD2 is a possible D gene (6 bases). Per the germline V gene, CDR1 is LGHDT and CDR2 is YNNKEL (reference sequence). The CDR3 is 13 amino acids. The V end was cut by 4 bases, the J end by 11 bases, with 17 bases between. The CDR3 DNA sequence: TGTGCCAGCAGCCGTGGGGAACCGGGGGAGCAGTACTTC. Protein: CASSRGEPGEQYF.

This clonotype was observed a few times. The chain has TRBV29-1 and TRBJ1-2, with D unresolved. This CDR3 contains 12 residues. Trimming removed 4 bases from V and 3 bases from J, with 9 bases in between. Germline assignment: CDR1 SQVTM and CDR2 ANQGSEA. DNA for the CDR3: TGCAGCGTTGGGGGAGCCGACTATGGCTACACCTTC. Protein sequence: CSVGGADYGYTF.

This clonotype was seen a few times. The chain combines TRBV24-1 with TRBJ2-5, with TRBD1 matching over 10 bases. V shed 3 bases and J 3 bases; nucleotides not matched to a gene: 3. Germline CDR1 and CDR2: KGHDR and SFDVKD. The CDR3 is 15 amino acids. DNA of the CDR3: TGTGCCACCAGTGATCCGACAGGGGGCGAAGAGACCCAGTACTTC. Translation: CATSDPTGGEETQYF.

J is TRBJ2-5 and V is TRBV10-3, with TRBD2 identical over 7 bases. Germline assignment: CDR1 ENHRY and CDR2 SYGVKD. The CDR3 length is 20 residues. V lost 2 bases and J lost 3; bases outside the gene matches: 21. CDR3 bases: TGTGCCATCAGTGAGGAATATGGCGGGAGAGGTTACGGGATAGAAGAGACCCAGTACTTC. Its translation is CAISEEYGGRGYGIEETQYF.

Here the CDR3 reads CASSAPPRGQETQYF. The CDR3 DNA is TGTGCCAGCAGCGCCCCTCCTAGGGGCCAAGAGACCCAGTACTTC. The chain is built from TRBV9 and TRBJ2-5; tentatively, D is TRBD1 (5 bases). The germline V gene encodes CDR1 SGDLS and CDR2 YYNGEE. Trimming shortened V by 3 bases and J by 1 base, and 13 bases separated the two germline ends. The CDR3 is 15 residues long.